This T cell receptor beta chain was retrieved from a study of blood T cells in healthy people across ages (dated by TCRdb to about 2015). Broadly, across the study: In model experiments, roughly one uniquely barcoded TCR beta cDNA molecule per two T cells was captured by template switching. Four age groups were formed from the donors: young (average about 16 years), middle-aged (around 40), aged (around 62) and long-lived (82). For two donors (one aged 18 to 30 and one aged 80 or older), the study analyzed two additional independent replicas of 1 million unique cDNA reads from the same blood draw. To avoid experimental bias, donors of different ages were distributed randomly across sequencing lanes. The study measured age-related changes in TCR beta repertoire diversity using deep sequencing normalized with unique cDNA molecular identifiers.

Findings and caveats that apply to the study as a whole: Because donor CMV infection status was unknown, age-related changes in expanded clonotypes were potentially confounded. Estimates of total diversity based on one million sequenced T cells were considered lower bounds and underestimates. There was a strong correlation between observed TCR beta diversity and the percentage of naive T cells measured by flow cytometry. Compared with the aged group, the long-lived group had more naive CD4+ T cells, fewer expanded clones and increased TCR diversity, suggesting age selection. Observed TCR beta diversity per million T cells fell roughly linearly with age, and a significant reduction was already apparent by age roughly 40. Bulk unsorted PBMC profiling prevented conclusive comparison of naive and antigen-experienced compartments.

V drops 6 bases and J drops 2 bases, leaving 14 bases in between. From the germline V gene, CDR1 is KGHSH and CDR2 is LQKENI. Taken from cysteine to phenylalanine, the CDR3 has 15 residues. Here the CDR3 DNA is all that survives: 45 bases in frame from base 1. The library was obtained by 5' RACE. Sequencing took place on an Illumina HiSeq 2500. A second 7 to 11 cycle PCR used a sample-barcoded 5' primer and a J-beta primer mix. A unique molecular identifier was introduced onto each TCR beta cDNA molecule by a template-switch 5' adaptor carrying 12 random nucleotides. At least 2.5 million CDR3-containing paired-end reads were obtained from each sample. First-strand cDNA was synthesized from all RNA with the Mint cDNA synthesis kit, primed by a TRBC-specific oligonucleotide. After uracil-DNA glycosylase treatment, a first 18-cycle PCR used universal primers M1SS and BC2_uni_R on all cDNA. For the original study's pipeline: Each sample was normalized by randomly selecting 1 million high-quality reads, each carrying a distinct molecular identifier. Reads with shared molecular identifiers were discarded instead of being binned into consensus sequences. MiTCR, set to a Q25 quality threshold and the strictest error-elimination algorithm, was used for CDR3 identification, clonotype clustering and error correction. A nonparametric unseen species model with Euler transformation was used to estimate lower-bound total TCR beta diversity. Using fastp trimming at Q25 and MiXCR clonotype assembly, TCRdb reanalyzed the public sequencing data and kept in-frame beta chains. One record per CDR3 amino acid sequence lists the most common genes and DNA. The V and J calls and clone size are TCRdb's, not the authors'. This sample lists some 1.4 million distinct CDR3 sequences; about 43% were detected once. The ten largest make up approximately 7.9% of the sample.

The donors were some 39 Caucasian individuals from Russia, aged roughly 6 to 100 years, who were systemically healthy. Around 9.9 milliliters of peripheral blood were collected from each donor into EDTA-treated Vacutainer tubes. Ficoll-Paque density-gradient centrifugation was used to isolate PBMCs, with at least 7 million obtained per sample. Total RNA, at least 6 micrograms per sample, was extracted from PBMCs with Trizol reagent. For every donor, an aliquot of PBMCs went through flow cytometry to measure the percentages of naive CD45RAhigh/CD27high T cells. With regard to this clonotype: The clone's antigen remains unknown. Base qualities are not provided; no much larger clone lies one nucleotide away.

In this chain, TRBV18 is recombined with TRBJ1-3; 5 matching bases give a weak D call of TRBD1. Sequencing was carried out using blood. The receptor's source is a woman aged 18-29 years in good health. The sequenced DNA is TGTGCCAGCTCCCAGGGACCCTTAACTGGAAACACCATATATTTT. Translation gives CASSQGPLTGNTIYF.